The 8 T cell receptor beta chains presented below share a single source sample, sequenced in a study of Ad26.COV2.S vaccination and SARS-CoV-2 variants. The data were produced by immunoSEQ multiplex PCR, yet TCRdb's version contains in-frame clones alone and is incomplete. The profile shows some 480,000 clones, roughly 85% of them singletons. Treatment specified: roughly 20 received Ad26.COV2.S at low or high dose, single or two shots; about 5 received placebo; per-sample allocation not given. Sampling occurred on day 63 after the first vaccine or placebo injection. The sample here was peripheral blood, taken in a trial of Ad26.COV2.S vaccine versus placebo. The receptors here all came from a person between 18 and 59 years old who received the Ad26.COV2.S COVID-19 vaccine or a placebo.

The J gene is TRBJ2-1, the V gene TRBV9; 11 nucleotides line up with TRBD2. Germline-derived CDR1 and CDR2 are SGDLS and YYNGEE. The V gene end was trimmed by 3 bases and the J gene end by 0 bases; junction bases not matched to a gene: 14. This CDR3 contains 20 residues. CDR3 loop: CASSGRPGTSGPSSYNEQFF. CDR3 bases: TGTGCCAGCAGCGGAAGACCCGGGACTAGCGGACCGAGCTCCTACAATGAGCAGTTCTTC.

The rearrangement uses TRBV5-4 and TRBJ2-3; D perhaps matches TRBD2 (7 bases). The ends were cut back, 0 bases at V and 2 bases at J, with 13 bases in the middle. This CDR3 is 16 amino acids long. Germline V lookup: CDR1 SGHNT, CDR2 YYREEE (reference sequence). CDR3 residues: CASSLGGGPSTDTQYF. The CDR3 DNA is TGTGCCAGCAGCTTGGGGGGGGGCCCGTCCACAGATACGCAGTATTTT.

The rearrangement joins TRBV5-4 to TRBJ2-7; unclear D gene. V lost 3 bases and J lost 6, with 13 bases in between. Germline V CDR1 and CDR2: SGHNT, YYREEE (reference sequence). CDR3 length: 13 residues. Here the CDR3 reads CASSSDARSEQYF. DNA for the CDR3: TGTGCCAGCAGCTCGGACGCGCGATCCGAGCAGTACTTC.

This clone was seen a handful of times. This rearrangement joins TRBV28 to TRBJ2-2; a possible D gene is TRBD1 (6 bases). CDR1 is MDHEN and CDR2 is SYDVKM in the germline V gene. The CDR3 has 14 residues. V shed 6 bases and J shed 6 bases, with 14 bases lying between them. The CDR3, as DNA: TGTGCCAGCAGCCCCAGGGGTTTCGCCGGGGAGCTGTTTTTT. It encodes CASSPRGFAGELFF.

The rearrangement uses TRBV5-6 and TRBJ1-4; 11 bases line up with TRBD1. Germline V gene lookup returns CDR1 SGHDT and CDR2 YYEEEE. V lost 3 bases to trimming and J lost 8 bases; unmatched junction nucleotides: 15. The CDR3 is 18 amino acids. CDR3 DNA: TGTGCCAGCAGCTCGACGGACAGGGGGCGTTATTCACGAGAAAAACTGTTTTTT. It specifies CASSSTDRGRYSREKLFF.

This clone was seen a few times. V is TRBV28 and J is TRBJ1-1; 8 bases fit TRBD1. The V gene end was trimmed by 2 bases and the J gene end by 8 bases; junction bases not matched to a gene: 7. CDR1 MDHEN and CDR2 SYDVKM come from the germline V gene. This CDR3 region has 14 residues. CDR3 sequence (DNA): TGTGCCAGCAGTTTAGGCTCAGGGGGCACAGAAGCTTTCTTT. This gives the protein CASSLGSGGTEAFF.

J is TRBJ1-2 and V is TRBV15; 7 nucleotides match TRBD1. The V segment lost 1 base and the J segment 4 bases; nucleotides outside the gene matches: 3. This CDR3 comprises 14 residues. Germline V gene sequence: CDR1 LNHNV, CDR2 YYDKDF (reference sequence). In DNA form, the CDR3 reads TGTGCCACCAGCAGAGTGACAGGGACCTATGGCTACACCTTC. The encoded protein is CATSRVTGTYGYTF.

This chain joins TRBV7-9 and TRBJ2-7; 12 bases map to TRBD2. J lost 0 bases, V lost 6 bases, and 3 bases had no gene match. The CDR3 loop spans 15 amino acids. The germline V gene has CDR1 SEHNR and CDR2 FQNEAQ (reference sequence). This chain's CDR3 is CASRASGGDSYEQYF. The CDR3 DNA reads TGTGCCAGCAGGGCTAGCGGGGGGGACTCCTACGAGCAGTACTTC.